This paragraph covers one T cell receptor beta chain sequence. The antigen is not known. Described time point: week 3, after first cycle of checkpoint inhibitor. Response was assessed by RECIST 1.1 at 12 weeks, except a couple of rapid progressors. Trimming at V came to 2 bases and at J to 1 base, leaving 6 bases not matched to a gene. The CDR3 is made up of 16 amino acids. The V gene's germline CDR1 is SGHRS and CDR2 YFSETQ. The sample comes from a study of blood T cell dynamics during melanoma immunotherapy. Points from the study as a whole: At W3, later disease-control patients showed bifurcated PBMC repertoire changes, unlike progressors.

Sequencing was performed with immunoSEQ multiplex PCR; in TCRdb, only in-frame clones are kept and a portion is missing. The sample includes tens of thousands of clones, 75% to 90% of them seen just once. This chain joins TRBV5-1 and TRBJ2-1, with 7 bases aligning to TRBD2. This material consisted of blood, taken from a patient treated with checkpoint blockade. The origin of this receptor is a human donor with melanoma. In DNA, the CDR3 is TGCGCCAGCAGCTTCGGGGGAGGGCCATCCTACAATGAGCAGTTCTTC. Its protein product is CASSFGGGPSYNEQFF.